A selection of T cell receptor beta chains follows, all from one sample in a study of beta chain features in type 1 diabetes. The table came from immunoSEQ multiplex PCR; TCRdb's copy has only in-frame clones and leaves some out. The table shows about 13,000 clones, with around 43% occurring only once. Sequenced material: stem cell memory CD4+ T cells from blood. The source is a man younger than 30 in good health. Both conserved end residues are part of each CDR3. The order of the fields is clone size, J gene, V gene, D gene, CDR3 DNA, CDR3 protein. The D gene is left open where the match is weak. Clone size, where shown, is once, few, many, or a class for clones that have expanded.

few | TRBJ2-1 | TRBV6-6 | TRBD1 | TGTGCCAGCAGAACCCGGGACAGGCTGTCCTACAATGAGCAGTTCTTC | CASRTRDRLSYNEQFF
few | TRBJ2-5 | TRBV10-3 | TRBD1 | TGTGCCATCAGTGAAGACAGGGGGCAGGAGACCCAGTACTTC | CAISEDRGQETQYF
few | TRBJ2-5 | TRBV5-4 | TRBD2 | TGTGCCAGCAGCGCGAGCGGGGGCGAAGAGACCCAGTACTTC | CASSASGGEETQYF
- | TRBJ2-6 | TRBV5-4 | - | TGTGCCAGCAGCTTCGGGGGCTCTGGGGCCAACGTCCTGACTTTC | CASSFGGSGANVLTF
- | TRBJ2-2 | TRBV27 | - | TGTGCCAGCAGTTTCCGACTAGGGGACACCGGGGAGCTGTTTTTT | CASSFRLGDTGELFF
- | TRBJ2-5 | TRBV11-2 | TRBD2 | TGTGCCAGCAGCCCAATAAGGACTAGCGGGGGTTCCCAAGAGACCCAGTACTTC | CASSPIRTSGGSQETQYF
- | TRBJ1-4 | TRBV5-1 | TRBD1 | TGCGCCAGCAGCTTAGGGACAGCCCAAAATGAAAAACTGTTTTTT | CASSLGTAQNEKLFF
- | TRBJ2-7 | TRBV4-1 | - | TGCGCCAGCAGCCAAGGTGGCGCGGGGAACTACGAGCAGTACTTC | CASSQGGAGNYEQYF
- | TRBJ1-4 | TRBV18 | - | TGTGCCAGCTCACCAAATTCCGTTTCAACTAATGAAAAACTGTTTTTT | CASSPNSVSTNEKLFF
- | TRBJ2-2 | TRBV6-5 | TRBD1 | TGTGCCAGCAGTAAACAGGGGGCCAACACCGGGGAGCTGTTTTTT | CASSKQGANTGELFF
few | TRBJ2-5 | TRBV10-3 | TRBD2 | TGTGCCATCAGACTAGCGGGGGAAGAGACCCAGTACTTC | CAIRLAGEETQYF
- | TRBJ1-6 | TRBV5-1 | TRBD1 | TGCGCCAGCAGCTCTCTGGGACAGGGCAATTCACCCCTCCACTTT | CASSSLGQGNSPLHF